Below are 18 T cell receptor beta chains sequenced from a single sample in a study of shared clonotypes between healthy human individuals. TCRdb's copy holds only in-frame clones and misses some; the assay was immunoSEQ multiplex PCR. The repertoire consists of some 2,100,000 clones, with more than 90% occurring once and the leading ten covering 0.1% to 0.15%. The material sequenced was naive CD4+ T cells sorted from blood. Noted subset: CD45RA+ positively selected. These TCRs come from a man younger than 30 in good health.

V usage is TRBV5-1 and J usage is TRBJ1-2, with TRBD1 as a possible D gene (5 bases). Germline values: CDR1 SGHRS, CDR2 YFSETQ. Deletions cut 4 bases from V and 9 bases from J, with 13 bases between. The CDR3 is 12 residues long. CDR3: CASSPQGGSYTF. The CDR3 DNA follows: TGCGCCAGCAGCCCCCAGGGAGGGAGCTACACCTTC.

The genes are TRBV7-2 and TRBJ2-1, with D uncertain. Germline CDR1 reads SGHTA; CDR2 reads FQGNSA. This CDR3 contains 11 residues. Trimming pared 0 bases from V and 11 bases from J, leaving 5 bases between. This CDR3 is CASSLAAKQFF. The CDR3 nucleotides read TGTGCCAGCAGCTTAGCGGCTAAGCAGTTCTTC.

The J gene is TRBJ1-2, the V gene TRBV5-6; D is unresolved. The V and J ends lost 4 bases and 4 bases respectively, with 11 bases between them. Per germline, CDR1 SGHDT and CDR2 YYEEEE. This CDR3 spans 13 amino acids. The CDR3 DNA sequence: TGTGCCAGCAGCCCTGGACGGATCTATGGCTACACCTTC. It codes for CASSPGRIYGYTF.

The CDR3 protein is CASSNSTPAGYEQFF. In DNA form, the CDR3 reads TGTGCCAGCAGCAATAGCACCCCCGCGGGGTATGAGCAGTTCTTC. This chain connects TRBV21-1 to TRBJ2-1; TRBD2, the table's D call, was not compared with the DNA. TRBV21-1 is given as a pseudogene. There are 15 residues in the CDR3.

The rearrangement joins TRBV5-1 to TRBJ2-5, with a tentative D call TRBD1 (6 bases). V lost 1 base, J lost 6 bases, and 13 bases lay in between. Germline V gene lookup returns CDR1 SGHRS and CDR2 YFSETQ. The CDR3 loop spans 14 amino acids. The DNA for the CDR3 is TGCGCCAGCAGCTTGTTCAGGGGAAGGAAGACCCAGTACTTC. It is translated as CASSLFRGRKTQYF.

This clone occurred a few times. This sequence joins TRBV9 and TRBJ1-2, with D perhaps TRBD1 (5 bases). V was cut by 4 bases and J by 8 bases, with 15 bases left in between. Per the germline V gene, CDR1 is SGDLS and CDR2 is YYNGEE. The CDR3 contains 13 residues. CDR3 protein: CASSHQGFQGYTF. CDR3 nucleotide sequence: TGTGCCAGCAGCCACCAGGGATTCCAAGGCTACACCTTC.

The genes are TRBV9 and TRBJ2-3, with D possibly being TRBD1 or TRBD2 (6 bases each). CDR3 length: 17 amino acids. From germline, CDR1 is SGDLS and CDR2 YYNGEE. The V and J ends lost 3 bases and 1 base respectively, with 18 bases between them. As DNA, the CDR3 is TGTGCCAGCAGCGGAGGGGGGACACCATATCGCACAGATACGCAGTATTTT. It encodes CASSGGGTPYRTDTQYF.

This clone was observed a single time. The chain is built from TRBV28 and TRBJ2-3; 9 bases agree with TRBD1. Germline CDR1 is MDHEN and CDR2 is SYDVKM. The CDR3 is made up of 15 amino acids. V lost 5 bases to trimming and J lost 1 base; unmatched junction nucleotides: 4. For the CDR3, the DNA is TGTGCCAGCAGTCGGGACAGGGCGGGCACAGATACGCAGTATTTT. It yields the protein CASSRDRAGTDTQYF.

J is TRBJ1-6 and V is TRBV5-4; D unresolved. Trimming removed 2 bases at V and 13 bases at J, with 13 bases between. CDR3 length equals 13 residues. CDR1 SGHNT and CDR2 YYREEE come from the germline V gene (reference sequence). CDR3: CASSLKGLDPLHF. CDR3 DNA sequence: TGTGCCAGCAGCTTAAAAGGGCTCGATCCCCTCCACTTT.

CDR3 nucleotides: TGTGCCAGTAGAGTACAGGGTTCCGCAGGACCTTCCTACAATGAGCAGTTCTTC. It specifies CASRVQGSAGPSYNEQFF. The genes are TRBV19 and TRBJ2-1, with D possibly being TRBD1 (6 bases). Deletions cut 6 bases from V and 1 base from J, with 22 bases between. The CDR3 runs 18 residues. Per germline, CDR1 LNHDA and CDR2 SQIVND (reference sequence).

This clone was observed once. V and J are TRBV30 and TRBJ1-3; no clear D. This CDR3 region has 16 residues. Trimming took off 3 bases at V and 0 bases at J, with 15 bases between the two ends. The V gene's germline CDR1 is GTSNPN and CDR2 SVGIG (reference sequence). The DNA of the CDR3 is TGTGCCTGGAGGGCTCGACGGTTGAGCTCTGGAAACACCATATATTTT. This encodes CAWRARRLSSGNTIYF.

The gene calls are TRBV28 and TRBJ1-1, with D tentatively TRBD1 (6 bases). Trimming removed 1 base at V and 6 bases at J, with 15 bases between. Germline V gene sequence: CDR1 MDHEN, CDR2 SYDVKM. CDR3 length: 15 residues. As DNA, the CDR3 is TGTGCCAGCAGTTTATACGGGCAGGGGAATGCTGAAGCTTTCTTT. Its translation: CASSLYGQGNAEAFF.

The rearrangement uses TRBV28 and TRBJ1-1; D is uncertain. V was cut by 10 bases and J by 3 bases, with 12 bases left in between. Looked up from germline, CDR1 is MDHEN and CDR2 is SYDVKM. The CDR3 is made up of 12 amino acids. The CDR3: CATGPGYTEAFF. The CDR3 region has the DNA TGTGCCACGGGCCCAGGCTACACTGAAGCTTTCTTT.

This clone was seen only once. The DNA for the CDR3 is TGTGCCAGCAGTTTACTGGACAGGGACGGTTCACCCCTCCACTTT. Protein product: CASSLLDRDGSPLHF. The chain uses TRBV28 and TRBJ1-6; the match to TRBD1 covers 8 bases. The CDR3 has 15 amino acids. The V segment lost 2 bases and the J segment 9 bases; nucleotides outside the gene matches: 6. CDR1 MDHEN and CDR2 SYDVKM come from the germline V gene.

As regards this clone: The identical CDR3 is also encoded by other nucleotide sequences in the sample. This chain links TRBV6-5 with TRBJ2-7, with a possible D match to TRBD2 (5 bases). The CDR3 totals 12 residues. The V gene's germline CDR1 is MNHEY and CDR2 SVGAGI. The V and J ends lost 7 bases and 0 bases respectively, with 7 bases between them. CDR3 region: CASTGVSYEQYF. CDR3 bases: TGTGCCAGCACCGGGGTCTCCTACGAGCAGTACTTC.

Here the CDR3 DNA reads TGTGCCAGCTCACCCACGAGAGGGTACACTGAAGCTTTCTTT. Protein: CASSPTRGYTEAFF. The chain is built from TRBV18 and TRBJ1-1; D remains unclear. The CDR3 runs to 14 residues. V lost 3 bases to trimming and J lost 3 bases, with 11 bases between them. Germline V gene sequence: CDR1 KGHSH, CDR2 LQKENI. Full variable domain (remainder filled in from reference TRBV18 and TRBJ1-1): NAGVMQNPRHLVRRRGQEARLRCSPMKGHSHVYWYRQLPEEGLKFMVYLQKENIIDESGMPKERFSAEFPKEGPSILRIQQVVRGDSAAYFCASSPTRGYTEAFFGQGTRLTVV.

In DNA, the CDR3 is TGTGCCAGCAGCCCAGAACCGGGAGCAAATTCACCCCTCCACTTT. This gives the protein CASSPEPGANSPLHF. V usage is TRBV7-9 and J usage is TRBJ1-6; D is unclear. The CDR3 is 15 amino acids. Between the trimmed V and J ends, which lost 5 bases and 7 bases, there was a span of 15 bases. The germline CDR1 and CDR2 sequences are SEHNR and FQNEAQ (reference sequence). Full variable domain (missing parts from reference TRBV7-9 and TRBJ1-6): DTGVSQNPRHKITKRGQNVTFRCDPISEHNRLYWYRQTLGQGPEFLTYFQNEAQLEKSRLLSDRFSAERPKGSFSTLEIQRTEQGDSAMYLCASSPEPGANSPLHFGNGTRLTVT.

The genes are TRBV28 and TRBJ1-2; TRBD1 aligns across 9 bases. The CDR3 runs to 16 residues. In germline, CDR1 is MDHEN, CDR2 SYDVKM. After removal of 4 bases from V and 3 bases from J, the junction contained 9 bases not matched to a gene. The CDR3, as DNA: TGTGCCAGCAGTTCCAAGTTGGACAGGGGCGACTATGGCTACACCTTC. This sequence encodes CASSSKLDRGDYGYTF.